This T cell receptor beta chain was observed in a study of cytomegalovirus exposure and HLA in healthy donors. Study as a whole: The early release's HLA-typed donors yielded approximately 85 million unique TCRs.

Germline CDR1 and CDR2: MNHEY and SMNVEV (reference sequence). Trimming pared 11 bases from V and 10 bases from J, leaving 15 bases between. This CDR3 has 11 residues. Both 60 Vbeta primers and 13 Jbeta primers went into the PCR. The protocol was immunoSEQ multiplex PCR, while the TCRdb copy is restricted to in-frame clones and leaves out a portion. Here the sample spans about 110,000 clones, approximately 81% being singletons. Sequencing was performed on PBMCs. This chain joins TRBV27 and TRBJ2-1; a possible D gene is TRBD2 (5 bases). This clonotype originated in a man aged 30-40 years in good health and CMV-seronegative. CDR3 sequence reads: CASRGDLEQFF. The DNA for the CDR3 is TGTGCCTCTCGGGGTGACTTAGAGCAGTTCTTC.